One and the same sample provided the 27 T cell receptor beta chains below, sequenced in a study of blood T cells in healthy people across ages. A sample-barcoded 5' primer and a J-beta primer mix were used in a second PCR of roughly 6 to 12 cycles. In TCRdb, the 5' RACE reads were re-called with MiXCR into one record per CDR3 protein. The repertoire consists of hundreds of thousands of distinct CDR3 sequences, with roughly 56% occurring once and the leading ten covering roughly 25%. The sample was blood. The receptors originated from a man aged 35-49 years in good health.

J is TRBJ2-1 and V is TRBV5-5, with 7 bases matching TRBD2. The germline V gene has CDR1 SGHKS and CDR2 YYEKEE (reference sequence). V trimming: 4 bases; J trimming: 7 bases; junction bases outside the gene matches: 20. The CDR3 is made up of 18 amino acids. The CDR3, as DNA: TGTGCCAGCAGCCTAATAGCGGGCGGCAGGAGTTTAGGGAATGAGCAGTTCTTC. This gives the protein CASSLIAGGRSLGNEQFF.

The CDR3: CASSLGLAGGTTDTQYF. CDR3 DNA: TGTGCCAGCAGCTTGGGACTAGCGGGAGGGACGACAGATACGCAGTATTTT. The rearrangement joins TRBV7-2 to TRBJ2-3, with 16 nucleotides matching TRBD2. CDR1 is SGHTA and CDR2 is FQGNSA in the germline V gene. This CDR3 has 17 amino acids. After removal of 3 bases from V and 3 bases from J, the junction contained 3 bases not matched to a gene.

This clonotype was seen ten or more times. The CDR3, as DNA: TGTGCCAGCAGTCCACCATTAGCGGGGAACTACAATGAGCAGTTCTTC. Protein product: CASSPPLAGNYNEQFF. This chain connects TRBV12-3 or TRBV12-4 to TRBJ2-1; 8 bases agree with TRBD2. The CDR3 sequence is 16 residues long. J lost 3 bases, V lost 5 bases, and 9 bases had no gene match.

In the case of this clonotype: A much larger clone differs from this one at a single base, so this may be a read error. V is TRBV12-3 or TRBV12-4 and J is TRBJ2-7, with no clear D. Trimming left V 5 bases short and J 0 bases short, with 8 bases between. CDR3 size: 13 residues. CDR3 in amino acids: CASSIESSYEQYF. The CDR3 nucleotides are TGTGCCAGCAGTATAGAGAGCTCCTACGAGCAGTACTTC.

The chain joins TRBV5-1 to TRBJ1-6, with 11 bases matching TRBD1. There are 15 residues in the CDR3. Germline lookup yields CDR1 SGHRS and CDR2 YFSETQ. V was clipped by 4 bases and J by 10 bases; unmatched bases: 7. The CDR3 protein is CASSIGQGAESPLHF. CDR3 bases: TGCGCCAGCAGCATAGGACAGGGGGCAGAATCACCCCTCCACTTT.

This clonotype came up many times. This chain joins TRBV5-5 and TRBJ2-3, with TRBD2 matching 7 bases. The CDR3 has 16 amino acids. CDR1 is SGHKS and CDR2 is YYEKEE in the germline V gene (reference sequence). Trimming at V came to 3 bases and at J to 2 bases, leaving 9 bases not matched to a gene. DNA of the CDR3: TGTGCCAGCAGCTGGGCGGGAGACTCGATCACAGATACGCAGTATTTT. It translates to CASSWAGDSITDTQYF. Full variable domain (missing parts from reference TRBV5-5 and TRBJ2-3): DAGVTQSPTHLIKTRGQQVTLRCSPISGHKSVSWYQQVLGQGPQFIFQYYEKEERGRGNFPDRFSARQFPNYSSELNVNALLLGDSALYLCASSWAGDSITDTQYFGPGTRLTVL.

This chain uses TRBV7-2 with TRBJ2-3, with D possibly TRBD2 on 5 matching bases. The germline CDR1 and CDR2 sequences are SGHTA and FQGNSA. V shed 5 bases and J shed 1 base, with 16 bases lying between them. The CDR3 contains 16 residues. The CDR3 DNA reads as TGTGCCAGCAGCCCGCAGACTAACGGCCGCACAGATACGCAGTATTTT. It encodes CASSPQTNGRTDTQYF.

The chain uses TRBV5-1 and TRBJ2-6; 10 bases fit TRBD1. This CDR3 is built from 15 residues. J gave up 6 bases and V 4 bases, and 4 bases lay outside the gene matches. Per the germline V gene, CDR1 is SGHRS and CDR2 is YFSETQ. The CDR3 loop is CASSLGTGVANVLTF. The CDR3 bases are TGCGCCAGCAGCCTGGGGACAGGGGTGGCCAACGTCCTGACTTTC.

This clonotype has only a few counts. J is TRBJ2-7 and V is TRBV12-3 or TRBV12-4, with a possible D match to TRBD1 (6 bases). Trimming removed 4 bases at V and 7 bases at J, with 17 bases between. There are 14 residues in the CDR3. CDR3 in DNA: TGTGCCAGCAGTTGGGGGCAGGTCCCACGTGAGCAGTACTTC. Translating it yields CASSWGQVPREQYF.

The rearrangement links TRBV20-1 to TRBJ1-2, with 8 bases that match TRBD1. This CDR3 has 16 amino acids. Germline V gene data show CDR1 as DFQATT and CDR2 as SNEGSKA (reference sequence). J was trimmed by 2 bases and V by 8 bases; bases with no gene match: 16. The CDR3 region is CSPLAMDRDQNYGYTF. CDR3 DNA: TGCAGTCCTCTTGCCATGGACAGGGACCAGAACTATGGCTACACCTTC.

This clonotype has a handful of counts. This chain connects TRBV10-3 to TRBJ2-5; unclear D gene. Germline V lookup: CDR1 ENHRY, CDR2 SYGVKD. This CDR3 is built from 13 residues. Trimming pared 3 bases from V and 7 bases from J, leaving 12 bases between. For the CDR3, the DNA is TGTGCCATCAGTGACCCCCAAGGCGGGACCCAGTACTTC. Translated: CAISDPQGGTQYF.

The chain recombines TRBV11-1 with TRBJ2-5; D remains unclear. The CDR3 loop spans 14 amino acids. Germline values: CDR1 SGHAT, CDR2 FQDESV (reference sequence). Trimming removed 5 bases from V and 4 bases from J, with 14 bases in between. CDR3 sequence: CASSVFTLRETQYF. The CDR3 DNA is TGTGCCAGCAGCGTCTTTACTCTACGAGAGACCCAGTACTTC.

This clonotype was seen more than once but under ten times. The chain has TRBV12-3 or TRBV12-4 and TRBJ2-5; D not resolved. Trimming took 5 bases from V and 4 from J, leaving 17 bases between them. This CDR3 comprises 15 residues. CDR3 residues: CASSTHERVGETQYF. CDR3 nucleotides: TGTGCCAGCAGTACCCACGAAAGGGTCGGAGAGACCCAGTACTTC.

V gene TRBV6-5 combines with J gene TRBJ2-7; TRBD2 matches 7 bases. Trimming at V came to 4 bases and at J to 4 bases, leaving 10 bases not matched to a gene. Per germline, CDR1 MNHEY and CDR2 SVGAGI. There are 15 residues in the CDR3. For the CDR3, the DNA is TGTGCCAGCAGTTCTAAAGCGGGACTAACTTACGAGCAGTACTTC. Protein: CASSSKAGLTYEQYF.

This clonotype was seen a handful of times. The genes are TRBV27 and TRBJ2-1; D is ambiguous. CDR1 is MNHEY and CDR2 is SMNVEV in the germline V gene (reference sequence). Trimming left V 9 bases short and J 6 bases short, with 18 bases between. The CDR3 is 14 amino acids. CDR3 nucleotide sequence: TGTGCCAGTAACGACCGTAGCCTTCTCAATGAGCAGTTCTTC. This gives the protein CASNDRSLLNEQFF.

The J gene is TRBJ2-7, the V gene TRBV20-1, with D maybe TRBD1 (6 bases). The closer fit of TRBJ2-5 to the DNA end suggests the J call may be wrong. The CDR3 totals 12 residues. CDR1 is DFQATT, CDR2 SNEGSKA, per germline (reference sequence). CDR3 DNA sequence: TGCAGTGCAGGGGGACATAAAGAGACCCAGTACTTC. It yields the protein CSAGGHKETQYF.

This clonotype has just a few counts. The chain has TRBV7-2 and TRBJ1-5; D unclear. Trimming stripped 5 bases from V and 4 bases from J, with 9 bases between. The germline V gene encodes CDR1 SGHTA and CDR2 FQGNSA. The CDR3 has 13 amino acids. Here the CDR3 DNA reads TGTGCCAGCAGCACCAGAGGGAATCAGCCCCAGCATTTT. As protein: CASSTRGNQPQHF.

This clonotype turned up a few times. The chain combines TRBV12-3 or TRBV12-4 with TRBJ1-2, with D tentatively TRBD1 (5 bases). The CDR3 has 15 amino acids. The V end lost 3 bases, the J end lost 4 bases, and 15 bases lay between the germline ends. CDR3 sequence reads: CASSFRRQLGYGYTF. The CDR3 DNA follows: TGTGCCAGCAGTTTCCGTCGACAGCTTGGCTATGGCTACACCTTC.

The CDR3 coding sequence is TGTGCCAGCAGCCCCATATCATCGAATGAGCAGTTCTTC. It translates to CASSPISSNEQFF. V gene TRBV5-5 combines with J gene TRBJ2-1, with D hard to call. This CDR3 region has 13 residues. Germline CDR1 reads SGHKS; CDR2 reads YYEKEE (reference sequence). Deletions cut 4 bases from V and 7 bases from J, with 12 bases between.

V gene TRBV10-3 combines with J gene TRBJ2-1; perhaps TRBD2 as D (6 bases). The CDR3 spans 12 residues. The germline V and J ends were trimmed by 7 bases and 8 bases, with 12 bases remaining between them. Germline-derived CDR1 and CDR2 are ENHRY and SYGVKD. The CDR3 nucleotides read TGTGCCATCAAGAAGGAGGGCGATGAGCAGTTCTTC. This encodes CAIKKEGDEQFF.

This sequence joins TRBV28 and TRBJ2-6; possible D gene TRBD1, 6 bases. V gave up 5 bases and J gave up 4 bases, with 18 bases separating them. Looked up from germline, CDR1 is MDHEN and CDR2 is SYDVKM. The CDR3 length is 17 residues. CDR3 in amino acids: CASSPTRQVSGANVLTF. The CDR3 DNA is TGTGCCAGCAGTCCCACGAGACAGGTATCCGGGGCCAACGTCCTGACTTTC.

This clonotype was seen only a few times. The gene calls are TRBV12-3 or TRBV12-4 and TRBJ2-2; TRBD1 is a possible D gene (8 bases). V dropped 7 bases and J dropped 7 bases, with 19 bases sitting between them. The CDR3 sequence is 15 residues long. The CDR3: CASNPQGGANGELFF. As DNA, the CDR3 is TGTGCCAGCAACCCACAGGGGGGGGCCAACGGGGAGCTGTTTTTT.

The chain combines TRBV4-3 with TRBJ1-1; a possible D gene is TRBD1 (5 bases). The V gene's germline CDR1 is LGHNA and CDR2 YSLEER. The CDR3 contains 12 residues. The V end lost 3 bases, the J end lost 7 bases, and 9 bases lay between the germline ends. CDR3 sequence: CASSQAGGEAFF. CDR3 nucleotide sequence: TGCGCCAGCAGCCAGGCTGGGGGTGAAGCTTTCTTT.

V and J are TRBV4-1 and TRBJ2-3; perhaps TRBD2 as D (5 bases). The germline V gene has CDR1 MGHRA and CDR2 YSYEKL. Trimming shortened V by 3 bases and J by 6 bases, and 10 bases separated the two germline ends. The CDR3 has 13 residues. The CDR3 DNA reads TGCGCCAGCAGCCACGATCGAGGGGATACGCAGTATTTT. Residues: CASSHDRGDTQYF.

At least ten counts were recorded for this clonotype. The J gene is TRBJ2-1, the V gene TRBV28; TRBD2 aligns across 7 bases. J gave up 5 bases and V 6 bases, and 10 bases lay outside the gene matches. This CDR3 spans 15 amino acids. Germline-derived CDR1 and CDR2 are MDHEN and SYDVKM. In DNA, the CDR3 is TGTGCCAGCAGAACCACTAGACTAGCAGACAATGAGCAGTTCTTC. It specifies CASRTTRLADNEQFF.

The chain has TRBV6-1 and TRBJ1-6; the match to TRBD1 covers 7 bases. V was clipped by 6 bases and J by 9 bases; unmatched bases: 17. Germline loops: CDR1 MNHNS, CDR2 SASEGT. The CDR3 is made up of 17 amino acids. The DNA of the CDR3 is TGTGCCAGCAGCCCAGCTAATTCAGGGGGAGGAAGTTCACCCCTCCACTTT. It encodes CASSPANSGGGSSPLHF.

This clonotype was observed a handful of times. The V gene is TRBV3-1, the J gene TRBJ2-6, with D uncertain. There are 17 residues in the CDR3. The V end was cut by 4 bases, the J end by 0 bases, with 13 bases between. The V gene's germline CDR1 is LGHDT and CDR2 YNNKEL (reference sequence). The CDR3 nucleotides read TGTGCCAGCAGCCTCCGACAAGGCTCCTCTGGGGCCAACGTCCTGACTTTC. It yields the protein CASSLRQGSSGANVLTF.